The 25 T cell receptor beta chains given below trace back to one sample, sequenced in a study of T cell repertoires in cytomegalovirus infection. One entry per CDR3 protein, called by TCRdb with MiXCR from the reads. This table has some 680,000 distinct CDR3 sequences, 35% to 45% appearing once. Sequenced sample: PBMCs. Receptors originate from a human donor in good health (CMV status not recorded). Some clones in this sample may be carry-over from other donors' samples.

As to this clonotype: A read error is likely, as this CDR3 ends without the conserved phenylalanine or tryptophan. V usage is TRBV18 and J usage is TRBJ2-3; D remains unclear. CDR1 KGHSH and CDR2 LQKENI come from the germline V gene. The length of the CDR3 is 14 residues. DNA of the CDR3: TGTGCCAGATCACCACTGCCCGGCACAGATACGCAGTATTGT. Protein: CARSPLPGTDTQYC.

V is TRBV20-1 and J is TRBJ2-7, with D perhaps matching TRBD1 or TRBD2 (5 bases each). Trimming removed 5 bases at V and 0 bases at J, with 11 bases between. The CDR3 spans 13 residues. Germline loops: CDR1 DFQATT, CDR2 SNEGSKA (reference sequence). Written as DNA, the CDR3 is TGCAGTGCTCAAGGGACGGTCTCCTACGAGCAGTACTTC. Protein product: CSAQGTVSYEQYF.

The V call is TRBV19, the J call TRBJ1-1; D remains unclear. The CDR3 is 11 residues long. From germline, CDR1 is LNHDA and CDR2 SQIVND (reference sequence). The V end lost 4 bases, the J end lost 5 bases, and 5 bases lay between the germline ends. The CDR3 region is CASSTSTEAFF. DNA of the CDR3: TGTGCCAGTAGTACGTCTACTGAAGCTTTCTTT.

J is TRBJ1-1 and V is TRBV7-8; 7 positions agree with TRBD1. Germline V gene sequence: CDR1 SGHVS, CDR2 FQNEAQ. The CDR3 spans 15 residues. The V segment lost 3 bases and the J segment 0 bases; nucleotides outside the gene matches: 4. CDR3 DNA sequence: TGTGCCAGCAGCTTTAGGGGGCAGGTGAACACTGAAGCTTTCTTT. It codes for CASSFRGQVNTEAFF. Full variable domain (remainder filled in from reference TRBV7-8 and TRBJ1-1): GAGVSQSPRYKVAKRGQDVALRCDPISGHVSLFWYQQALGQGPEFLTYFQNEAQLDKSGLPSDRFFAERPEGSVSTLKIQRTQQEDSAVYLCASSFRGQVNTEAFFGQGTRLTVV.

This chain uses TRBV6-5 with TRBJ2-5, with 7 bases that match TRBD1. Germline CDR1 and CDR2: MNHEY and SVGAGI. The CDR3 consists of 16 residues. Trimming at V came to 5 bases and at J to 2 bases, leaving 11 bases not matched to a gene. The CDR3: CASSPKRGRRQETQYF. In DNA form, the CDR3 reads TGTGCCAGCAGTCCAAAAAGGGGGCGGAGGCAAGAGACCCAGTACTTC.

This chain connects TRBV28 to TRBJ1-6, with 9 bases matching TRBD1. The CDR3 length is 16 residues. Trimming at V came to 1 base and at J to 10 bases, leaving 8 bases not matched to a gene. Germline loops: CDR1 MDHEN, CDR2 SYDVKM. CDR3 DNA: TGTGCCAGCAGTTTATTGGCCACAGGGGGCGAATCACCCCTCCACTTT. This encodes CASSLLATGGESPLHF.

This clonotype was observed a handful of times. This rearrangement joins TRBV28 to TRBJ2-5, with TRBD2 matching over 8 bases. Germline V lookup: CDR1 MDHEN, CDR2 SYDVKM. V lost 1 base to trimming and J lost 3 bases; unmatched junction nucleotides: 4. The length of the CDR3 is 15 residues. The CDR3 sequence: CASSLYGRGEETQYF. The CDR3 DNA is TGTGCCAGCAGTTTATACGGGAGGGGGGAAGAGACCCAGTACTTC.

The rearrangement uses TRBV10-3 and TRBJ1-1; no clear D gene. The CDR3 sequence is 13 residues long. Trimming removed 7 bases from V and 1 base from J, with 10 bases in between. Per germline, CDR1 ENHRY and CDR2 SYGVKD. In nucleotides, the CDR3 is TGTGCCATCACGAATCGGGAGAACACTGAAGCTTTCTTT. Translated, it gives CAITNRENTEAFF.

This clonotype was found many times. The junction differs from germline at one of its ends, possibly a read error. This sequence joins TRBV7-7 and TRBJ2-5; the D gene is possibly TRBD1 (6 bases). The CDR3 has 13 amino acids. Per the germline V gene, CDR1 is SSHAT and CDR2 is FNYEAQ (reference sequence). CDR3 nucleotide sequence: TGTGCTAGCAGCTTAGGGGAAGGGGGGACCCAGTACTTC. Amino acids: CASSLGEGGTQYF.

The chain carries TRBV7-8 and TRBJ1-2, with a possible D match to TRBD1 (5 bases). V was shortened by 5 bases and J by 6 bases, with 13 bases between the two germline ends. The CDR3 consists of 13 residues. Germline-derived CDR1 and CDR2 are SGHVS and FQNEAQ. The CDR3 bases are TGTGCCAGCAGCCCGGGACTCTCAAATGGCTACACCTTC. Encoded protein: CASSPGLSNGYTF.

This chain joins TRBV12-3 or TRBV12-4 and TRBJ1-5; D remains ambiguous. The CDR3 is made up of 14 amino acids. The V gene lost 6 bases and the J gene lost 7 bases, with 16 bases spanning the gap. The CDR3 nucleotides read TGTGCCAGCAGCCGTTCGGGTAGTATGCAGCCCCAGCATTTT. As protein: CASSRSGSMQPQHF.

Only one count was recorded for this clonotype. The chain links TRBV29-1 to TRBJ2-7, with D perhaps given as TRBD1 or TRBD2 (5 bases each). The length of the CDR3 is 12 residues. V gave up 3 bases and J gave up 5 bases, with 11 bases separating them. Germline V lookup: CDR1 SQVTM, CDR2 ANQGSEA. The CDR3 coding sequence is TGCAGCGTTGATCCAGGGACCGACGAGCAGTACTTC. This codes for CSVDPGTDEQYF.

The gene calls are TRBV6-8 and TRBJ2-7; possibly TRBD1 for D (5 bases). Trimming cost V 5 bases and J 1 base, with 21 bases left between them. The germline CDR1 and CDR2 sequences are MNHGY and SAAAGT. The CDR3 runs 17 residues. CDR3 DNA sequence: TGTGCCAGCAGTAAGGTCAGGGCCCGGATGGGGTCCTACGAGCAGTACTTC. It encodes CASSKVRARMGSYEQYF.

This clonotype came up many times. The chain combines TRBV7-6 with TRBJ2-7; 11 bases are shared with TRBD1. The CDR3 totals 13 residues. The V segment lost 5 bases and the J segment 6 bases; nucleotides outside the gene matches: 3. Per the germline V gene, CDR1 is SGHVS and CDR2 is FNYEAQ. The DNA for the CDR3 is TGTGCCAGCAGCACCGGGACAGGGGGCGAGCAGTACTTC. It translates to CASSTGTGGEQYF. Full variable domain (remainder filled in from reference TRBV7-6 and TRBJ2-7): GAGVSQSPRYKVTKRGQDVALRCDPISGHVSLYWYRQALGQGPEFLTYFNYEAQQDKSGLPNDRFSAERPEGSISTLTIQRTEQRDSAMYRCASSTGTGGEQYFGPGTRLTVT.

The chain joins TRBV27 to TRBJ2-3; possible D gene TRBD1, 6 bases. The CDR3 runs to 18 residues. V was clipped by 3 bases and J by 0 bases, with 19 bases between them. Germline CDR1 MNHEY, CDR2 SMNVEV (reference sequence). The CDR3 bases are TGTGCCAGCAGTTTGGGGCTCCCTGGGGGCCCTAGCACAGATACGCAGTATTTT. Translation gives CASSLGLPGGPSTDTQYF.

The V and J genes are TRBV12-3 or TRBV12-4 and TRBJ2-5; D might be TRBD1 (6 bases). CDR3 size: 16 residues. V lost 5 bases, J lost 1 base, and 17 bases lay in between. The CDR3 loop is CASSPPGHVTQETQYF. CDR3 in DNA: TGTGCCAGCAGTCCGCCGGGACACGTAACCCAAGAGACCCAGTACTTC.

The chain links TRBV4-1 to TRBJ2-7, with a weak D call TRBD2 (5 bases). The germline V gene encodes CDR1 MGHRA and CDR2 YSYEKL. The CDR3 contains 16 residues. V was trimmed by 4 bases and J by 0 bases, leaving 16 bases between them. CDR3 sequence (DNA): TGCGCCAGCAGCCCCTTAACGGGGTTGTCCTCCTACGAGCAGTACTTC. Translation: CASSPLTGLSSYEQYF.

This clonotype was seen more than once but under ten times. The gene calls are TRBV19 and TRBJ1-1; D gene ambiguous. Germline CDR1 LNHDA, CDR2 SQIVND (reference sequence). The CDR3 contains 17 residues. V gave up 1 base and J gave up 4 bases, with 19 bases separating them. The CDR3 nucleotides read TGTGCCAGTAGTATAGCAGCGGCAGAGTACTTAGGCACTGAAGCTTTCTTT. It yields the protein CASSIAAAEYLGTEAFF.

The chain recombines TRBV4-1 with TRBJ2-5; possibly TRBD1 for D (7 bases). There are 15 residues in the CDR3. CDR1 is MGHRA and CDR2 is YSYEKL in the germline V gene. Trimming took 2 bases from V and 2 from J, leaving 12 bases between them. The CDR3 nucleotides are TGCGCCAGCAGCCAATGGGGGGACAGACAAGAGACCCAGTACTTC. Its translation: CASSQWGDRQETQYF.

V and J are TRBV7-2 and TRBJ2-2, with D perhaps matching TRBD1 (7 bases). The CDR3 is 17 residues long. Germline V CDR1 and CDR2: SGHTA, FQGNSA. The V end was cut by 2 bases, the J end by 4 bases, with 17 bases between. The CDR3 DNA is TGTGCCAGCAGCTTATGGAGGGGGCCCGGCGCCACCGGGGAGCTGTTTTTT. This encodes CASSLWRGPGATGELFF. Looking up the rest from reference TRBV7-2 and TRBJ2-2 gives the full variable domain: GAGVSQSPSNKVTEKGKDVELRCDPISGHTALYWYRQSLGQGLEFLIYFQGNSAPDKSGLPSDRFSAERTGGSVSTLTIQRTQQEDSAVYLCASSLWRGPGATGELFFGEGSRLTVL.

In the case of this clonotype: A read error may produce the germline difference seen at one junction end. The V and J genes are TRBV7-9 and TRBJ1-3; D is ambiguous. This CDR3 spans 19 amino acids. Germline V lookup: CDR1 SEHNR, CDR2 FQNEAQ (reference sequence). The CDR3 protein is CASSSILNIARSSGNTIYF. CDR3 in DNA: TGTGCGAGCAGCTCAATCCTGAACATTGCCAGGTCGTCTGGAAACACCATATATTTT.

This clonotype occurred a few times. The chain's CDR3 is CASSGDITGELFF. In nucleotides, the CDR3 is TGTGCCAGCAGCGGCGATATCACCGGGGAGCTGTTTTTT. The chain combines TRBV7-2 with TRBJ2-2; D ambiguous. The V end was cut by 5 bases, the J end by 4 bases, with 8 bases between. The CDR3 covers 13 residues. Germline values: CDR1 SGHTA, CDR2 FQGNSA.

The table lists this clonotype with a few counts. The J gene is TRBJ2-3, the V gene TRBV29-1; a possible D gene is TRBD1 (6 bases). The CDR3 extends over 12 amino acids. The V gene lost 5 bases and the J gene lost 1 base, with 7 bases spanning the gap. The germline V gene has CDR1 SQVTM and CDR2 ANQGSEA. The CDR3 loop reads CSVSGGTDTQYF. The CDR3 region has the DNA TGCAGCGTTTCAGGGGGCACAGATACGCAGTATTTT.

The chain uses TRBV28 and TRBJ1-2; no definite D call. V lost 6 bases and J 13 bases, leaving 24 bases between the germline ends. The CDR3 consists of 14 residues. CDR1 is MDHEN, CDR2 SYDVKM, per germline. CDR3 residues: CASRTLSTGPLGTF. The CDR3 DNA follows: TGTGCCAGCAGGACACTGTCCACCGGACCGTTGGGCACCTTC.

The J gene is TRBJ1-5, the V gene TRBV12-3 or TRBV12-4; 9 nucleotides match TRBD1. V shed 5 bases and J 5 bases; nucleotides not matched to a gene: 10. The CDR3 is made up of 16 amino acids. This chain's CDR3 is CASSPHHTGGDQPQHF. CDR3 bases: TGTGCCAGCAGTCCTCACCACACAGGGGGCGATCAGCCCCAGCATTTT.